The clone carrying this T cell receptor (beta chain) was seen a single time. This sample was taken from a study of blood T cell repertoires in COVID-19. Assay: immunoSEQ multiplex PCR; the TCRdb copy retains only in-frame clones and omits some. The repertoire holds 200,000 to 250,000 clones, around 82% seen once, with 3% to 3.5% in the top ten. V lost 0 bases to trimming and J lost 13 bases, with 14 bases between them. In germline, CDR1 is SGHRS, CDR2 YFSETQ. This CDR3 has 13 residues. The V and J genes are TRBV5-1 and TRBJ2-1, with D possibly TRBD2 on 6 matching bases. The clonotype comes from a woman in her twenties or thirties who had recovered from COVID-19. Sequencing was carried out using peripheral blood. The CDR3 spells CASSLDPAGVQFF. The CDR3 nucleotides are TGCGCCAGCAGCTTGGATCCAGCGGGCGTTCAGTTCTTC.